The 4 T cell receptor beta chains below were found in one sample sequenced in a study of CD8+ T cells in alopecia areata. Once RNA had been extracted, it was reverse transcribed into cDNA to act as the sequencing template. Clones were read by immunoSEQ multiplex PCR, and TCRdb kept only the in-frame ones, dropping some. The sample has 80,000 to 100,000 clones; around 38% are singletons. The specimen sequenced was CD4+ T cells sorted from blood. All receptors come from a human donor with alopecia areata.

The chain has TRBV6-1 and TRBJ2-1, with unresolved D. The germline V gene has CDR1 MNHNS and CDR2 SASEGT. The CDR3 totals 13 residues. V was cut by 7 bases and J by 10 bases, with 17 bases left in between. For the CDR3, the DNA is TGTGCCAGCATTTCCCCCTTGACGCGAGAGCAGTTCTTC. Amino acids: CASISPLTREQFF.

The chain links TRBV30 to TRBJ1-1; TRBD1 is a possible D gene (5 bases). This CDR3 spans 14 amino acids. The V gene lost 1 base and the J gene lost 1 base, with 10 bases spanning the gap. Germline-derived CDR1 and CDR2 are GTSNPN and SVGIG (reference sequence). The CDR3 sequence: CAWSGGRKNTEAFF. CDR3 sequence (DNA): TGTGCCTGGAGTGGGGGACGGAAGAACACTGAAGCTTTCTTT.

V is TRBV28 and J is TRBJ2-1; 12 nucleotides agree with TRBD2. Per germline, CDR1 MDHEN and CDR2 SYDVKM. This CDR3 has 15 amino acids. The V gene end was trimmed by 5 bases and the J gene end by 2 bases; junction bases not matched to a gene: 1. CDR3 sequence reads: CASSRTSGAYNEQFF. The CDR3 nucleotides are TGTGCCAGCAGTAGGACTAGCGGGGCCTACAATGAGCAGTTCTTC.

The rearrangement uses TRBV14 and TRBJ2-3; no reliable D call. This CDR3 spans 14 amino acids. V was shortened by 4 bases and J by 0 bases, with 8 bases between the two germline ends. CDR1 SGHDN and CDR2 FVKESK come from the germline V gene. The CDR3: CASSLWSSTDTQYF. The CDR3 DNA sequence: TGTGCCAGCAGCCTTTGGTCTAGCACAGATACGCAGTATTTT.